This entry is about one TCR beta chain. Its antigen is as yet unknown. These data come from a study of T cells in localized non-small cell lung cancer. Two independent pathologists confirmed no atypia in lung taken at least 2 cm from tumor. Sequencing was performed with immunoSEQ multiplex PCR; in TCRdb, only in-frame clones are kept and a portion is missing. Seen here are about 1,000 clones, less than 25% observed once, and the top ten hold about a quarter. The CDR3 spans 16 residues. The V gene lost 5 bases and the J gene lost 1 base, with 14 bases spanning the gap. Germline assignment: CDR1 SGHNT and CDR2 YENEEA. Study-wide results and caveats: The highest T cell clonality was in uninvolved adjacent lung, above tumor.

The chain links TRBV11-3 to TRBJ2-2; D is perhaps TRBD1 or TRBD2 (5 bases each). Sequences were derived from normal lung tissue next to the tumor, sampled before any cancer treatment. This TCR was recovered from a man aged 35 to 70 with stage III lung adenocarcinoma. The CDR3 sequence: CASSPGAGRNTGELFF. The CDR3, as DNA: TGTGCCAGCAGCCCCGGGGCCGGGCGGAACACCGGGGAGCTGTTTTTT.